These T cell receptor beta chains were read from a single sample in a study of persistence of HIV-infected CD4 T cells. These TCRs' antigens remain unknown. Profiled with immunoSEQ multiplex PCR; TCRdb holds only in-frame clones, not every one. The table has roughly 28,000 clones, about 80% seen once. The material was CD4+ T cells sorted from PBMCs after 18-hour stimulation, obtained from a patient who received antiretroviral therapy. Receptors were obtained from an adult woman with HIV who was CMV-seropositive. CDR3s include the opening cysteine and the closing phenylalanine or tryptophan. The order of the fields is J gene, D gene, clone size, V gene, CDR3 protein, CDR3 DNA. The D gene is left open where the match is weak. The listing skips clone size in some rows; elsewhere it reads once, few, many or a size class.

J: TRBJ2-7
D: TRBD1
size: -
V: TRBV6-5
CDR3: CATGPGGRREQYF
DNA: TGTGCCACCGGTCCAGGGGGACGAAGGGAGCAGTACTTC

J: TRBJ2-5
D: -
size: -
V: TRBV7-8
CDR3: CASSYRGAGETQYF
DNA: TGTGCCAGCAGCTACCGGGGGGCAGGAGAGACCCAGTACTTC

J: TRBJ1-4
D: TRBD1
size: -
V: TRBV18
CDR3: CASQGQVDEKLFF
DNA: TGTGCCAGCCAGGGACAGGTGGATGAAAAACTGTTTTTT

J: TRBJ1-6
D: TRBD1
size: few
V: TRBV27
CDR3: CASRDSRQGSGSPLHF
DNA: TGTGCCAGCAGGGACTCGCGACAGGGATCTGGTTCACCCCTCCACTTT

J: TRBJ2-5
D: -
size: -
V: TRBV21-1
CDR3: CASNLRFISPKTQYF
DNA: TGTGCCAGCAACTTGAGGTTCATAAGCCCCAAGACCCAGTACTTC

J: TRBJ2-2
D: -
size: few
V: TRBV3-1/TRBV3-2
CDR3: CASSPGAEITGELFF
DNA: TGTGCCAGCAGCCCCGGGGCGGAGATCACCGGGGAGCTGTTTTTT

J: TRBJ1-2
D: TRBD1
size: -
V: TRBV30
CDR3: CAWSQRQGWGYTF
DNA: TGTGCCTGGAGTCAAAGACAGGGATGGGGCTACACCTTC

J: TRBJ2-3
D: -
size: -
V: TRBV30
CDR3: CAWSPGRPPDTQYF
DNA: TGTGCCTGGAGCCCCGGACGTCCCCCAGATACGCAGTATTTT

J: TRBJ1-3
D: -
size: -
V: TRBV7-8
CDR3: CASSLSRDPGNTIYF
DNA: TGTGCCAGCAGCCTAAGCCGGGACCCTGGAAACACCATATATTTT

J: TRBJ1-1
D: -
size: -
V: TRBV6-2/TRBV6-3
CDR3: CASSYAGTEAFF
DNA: TGTGCCAGCAGTTATGCTGGCACTGAAGCTTTCTTT

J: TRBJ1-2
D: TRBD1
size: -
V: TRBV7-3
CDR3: CASSPTGGAIYGYTF
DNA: TGTGCCAGCAGCCCGACAGGGGGCGCGATCTATGGCTACACCTTC

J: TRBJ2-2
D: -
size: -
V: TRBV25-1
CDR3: CASSETPWVGELFF
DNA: TGTGCCAGCAGTGAAACCCCATGGGTCGGGGAGCTGTTTTTT

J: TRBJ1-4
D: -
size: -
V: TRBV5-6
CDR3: CASSLRANEKLFF
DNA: TGTGCCAGCAGCTTAAGGGCTAATGAAAAACTGTTTTTT

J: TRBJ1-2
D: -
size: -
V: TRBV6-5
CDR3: CASREGVVGYTF
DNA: TGTGCCAGCAGGGAGGGAGTGGTTGGCTACACCTTC

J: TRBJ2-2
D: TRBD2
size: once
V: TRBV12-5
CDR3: CASGNTGLAPGELFF
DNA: TGTGCTAGTGGTAACACGGGACTAGCCCCCGGGGAGCTGTTTTTT

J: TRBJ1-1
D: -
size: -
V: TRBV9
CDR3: CASSGDHGRNTEAFF
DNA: TGTGCCAGCAGCGGCGACCATGGGAGGAACACTGAAGCTTTCTTT

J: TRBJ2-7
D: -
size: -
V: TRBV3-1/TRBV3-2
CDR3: CASSRGVGGSYEQYF
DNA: TGTGCCAGCAGCCGCGGTGTAGGGGGCTCCTACGAGCAGTACTTC

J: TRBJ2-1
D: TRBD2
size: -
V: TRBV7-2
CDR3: CASSFTSGPYNEQFF
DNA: TGTGCCAGCAGCTTTACTAGCGGGCCCTACAATGAGCAGTTCTTC

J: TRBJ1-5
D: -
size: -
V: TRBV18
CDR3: CASSPGYGNQPQHF
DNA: TGTGCCAGCTCACCAGGGTATGGCAATCAGCCCCAGCATTTT

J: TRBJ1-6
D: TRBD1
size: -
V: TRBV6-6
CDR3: CASRRTGGPNSPLHF
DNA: TGTGCCAGCAGGAGAACAGGGGGACCTAATTCACCCCTCCACTTT

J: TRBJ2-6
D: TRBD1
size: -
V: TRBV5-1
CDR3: CASSLGRQGLSGANVLTF
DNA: TGCGCCAGCAGCTTGGGTCGACAGGGGCTCTCTGGGGCCAACGTCCTGACTTTC

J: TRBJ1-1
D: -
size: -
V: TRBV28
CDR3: CASSSPAEENTEAFF
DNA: TGTGCCAGCAGTTCCCCCGCGGAAGAGAACACTGAAGCTTTCTTT

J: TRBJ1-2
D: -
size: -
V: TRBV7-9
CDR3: CASSLSATNYGYTF
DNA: TGTGCCAGCAGCCTCTCCGCTACGAACTATGGCTACACCTTC

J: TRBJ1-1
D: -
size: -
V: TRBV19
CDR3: CASSTGRVSEAFF
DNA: TGTGCCAGTAGTACCGGACGAGTGAGTGAAGCTTTCTTT

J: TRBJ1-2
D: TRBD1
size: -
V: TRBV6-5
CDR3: CATHRTGSSYGYTF
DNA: TGTGCCACCCACCGGACAGGGAGTAGCTATGGCTACACCTTC

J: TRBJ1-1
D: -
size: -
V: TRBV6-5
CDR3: CASRGTGRLTEAFF
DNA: TGTGCCAGCAGGGGTACAGGGCGCCTCACTGAAGCTTTCTTT

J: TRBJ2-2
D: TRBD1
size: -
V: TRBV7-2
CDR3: CASSLDRQGALTGELFF
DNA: TGTGCCAGCAGCTTAGATCGACAGGGGGCCCTCACCGGGGAGCTGTTTTTT

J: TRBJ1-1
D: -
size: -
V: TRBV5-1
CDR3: CASRREIWGNTEAFF
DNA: TGCGCCAGCAGAAGGGAGATTTGGGGTAACACTGAAGCTTTCTTT

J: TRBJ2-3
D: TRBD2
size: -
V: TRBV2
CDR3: CASSGGSGGLPDTQYF
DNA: TGTGCCAGCAGTGGGGGTAGCGGGGGTTTGCCAGATACGCAGTATTTT

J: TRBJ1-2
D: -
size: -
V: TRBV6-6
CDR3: CASSTGSGYGYTF
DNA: TGTGCCAGCAGTACAGGGTCAGGCTATGGCTACACCTTC

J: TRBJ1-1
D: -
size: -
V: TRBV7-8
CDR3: CASSSRGAGMVRAFF
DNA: TGTGCCAGCAGCTCAAGGGGGGCGGGGATGGTACGGGCTTTCTTT

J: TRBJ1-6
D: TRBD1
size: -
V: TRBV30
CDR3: CAWSPRGTGFNSPLHF
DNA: TGTGCCTGGAGTCCCCGGGGGACAGGTTTTAATTCACCCCTCCACTTT

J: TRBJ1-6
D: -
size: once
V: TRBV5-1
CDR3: CASSLDLGGSPLHF
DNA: TGCGCCAGCAGCCTGGACCTGGGCGGATCACCCCTCCACTTT

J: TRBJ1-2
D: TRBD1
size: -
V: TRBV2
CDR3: CASSYRGREGYTF
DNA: TGTGCCAGCAGTTACAGGGGGCGGGAAGGCTACACCTTC

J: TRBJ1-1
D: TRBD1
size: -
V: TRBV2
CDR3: CASGRTGFTEAFF
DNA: TGTGCCAGCGGAAGGACAGGGTTCACTGAAGCTTTCTTT

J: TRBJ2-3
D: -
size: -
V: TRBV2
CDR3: CASSLDHSGVDTQYF
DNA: TGTGCCAGCAGCCTCGATCATAGTGGGGTCGATACGCAGTATTTT

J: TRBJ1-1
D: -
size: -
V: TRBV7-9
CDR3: CASSLAGTGRTEAFF
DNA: TGTGCCAGCAGCTTAGCTGGCACCGGGAGGACTGAAGCTTTCTTT

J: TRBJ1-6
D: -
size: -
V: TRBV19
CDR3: CASSATGSRGSPLHF
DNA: TGTGCCAGTAGTGCCACCGGGTCCCGAGGGTCACCCCTCCACTTT

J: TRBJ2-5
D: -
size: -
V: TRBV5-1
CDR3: CASSLGISPQETQYF
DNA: TGCGCCAGCAGCTTGGGCATAAGCCCTCAAGAGACCCAGTACTTC

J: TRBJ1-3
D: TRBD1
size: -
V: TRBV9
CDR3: CASSARTGVSGNTIYF
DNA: TGTGCCAGCAGCGCCCGGACAGGAGTCTCTGGAAACACCATATATTTT

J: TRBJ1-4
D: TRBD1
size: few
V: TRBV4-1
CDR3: CASSSTGLNEKLFF
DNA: TGCGCCAGCAGCTCGACAGGGCTAAATGAAAAACTGTTTTTT

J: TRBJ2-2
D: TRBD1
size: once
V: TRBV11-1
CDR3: CASSQTGISGELFF
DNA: TGTGCCAGCAGCCAGACAGGGATTAGCGGGGAGCTGTTTTTT

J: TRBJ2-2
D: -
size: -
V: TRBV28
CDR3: CASSLWGTGELFF
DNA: TGTGCCAGCAGTTTATGGGGGACCGGGGAGCTGTTTTTT

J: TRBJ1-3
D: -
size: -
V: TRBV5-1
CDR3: CASSLEGASGNTIYF
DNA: TGCGCCAGCAGCTTGGAAGGGGCCTCTGGAAACACCATATATTTT

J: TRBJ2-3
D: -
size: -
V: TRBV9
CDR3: CASSPQGPTDTQYF
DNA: TGTGCCAGCAGCCCCCAGGGGCCCACAGATACGCAGTATTTT

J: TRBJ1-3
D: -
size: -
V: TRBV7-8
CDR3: CASSLAGAENTIYF
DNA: TGTGCCAGCAGCTTGGCGGGCGCTGAGAACACCATATATTTT

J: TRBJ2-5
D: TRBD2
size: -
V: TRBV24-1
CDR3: CATSDQSGGALETQYF
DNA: TGTGCCACCAGTGACCAAAGCGGGGGGGCCCTCGAGACCCAGTACTTC

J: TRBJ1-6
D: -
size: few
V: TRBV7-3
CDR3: CASSLGSNSPLHF
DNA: TGTGCCAGCAGCTTAGGGTCTAATTCACCCCTCCACTTT